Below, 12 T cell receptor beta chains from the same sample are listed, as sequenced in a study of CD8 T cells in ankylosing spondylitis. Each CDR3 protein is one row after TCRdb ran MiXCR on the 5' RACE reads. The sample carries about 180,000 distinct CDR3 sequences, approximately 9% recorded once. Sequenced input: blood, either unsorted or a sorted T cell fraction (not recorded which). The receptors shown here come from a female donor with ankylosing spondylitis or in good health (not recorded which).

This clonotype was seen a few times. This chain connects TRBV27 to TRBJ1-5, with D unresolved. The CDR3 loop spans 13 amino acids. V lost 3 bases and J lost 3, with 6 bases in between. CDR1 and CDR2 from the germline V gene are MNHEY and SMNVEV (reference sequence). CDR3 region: CASSLGDNQPQHF. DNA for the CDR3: TGTGCCAGCAGTTTGGGAGACAATCAGCCCCAGCATTTT.

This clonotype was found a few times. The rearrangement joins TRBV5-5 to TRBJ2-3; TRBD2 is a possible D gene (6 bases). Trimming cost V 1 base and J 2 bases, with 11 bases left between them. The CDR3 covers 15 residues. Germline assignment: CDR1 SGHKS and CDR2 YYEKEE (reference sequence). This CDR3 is CASSLQREFTDTQYF. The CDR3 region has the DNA TGTGCCAGCAGCTTGCAACGGGAGTTCACAGATACGCAGTATTTT.

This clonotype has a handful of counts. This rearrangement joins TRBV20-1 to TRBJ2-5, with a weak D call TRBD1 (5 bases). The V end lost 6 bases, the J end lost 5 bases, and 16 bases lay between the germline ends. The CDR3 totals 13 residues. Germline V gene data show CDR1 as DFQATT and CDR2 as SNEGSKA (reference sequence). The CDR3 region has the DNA TGCAGTGCCGCGGAAGGGGCCAGGGAGACCCAGTACTTC. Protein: CSAAEGARETQYF.

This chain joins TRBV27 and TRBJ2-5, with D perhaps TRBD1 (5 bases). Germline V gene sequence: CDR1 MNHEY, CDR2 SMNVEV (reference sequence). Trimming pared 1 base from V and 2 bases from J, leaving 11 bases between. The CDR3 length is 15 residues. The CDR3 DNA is TGTGCCAGCAGTTTATTCGCAGGGCAGCAAGAGACCCAGTACTTC. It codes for CASSLFAGQQETQYF.

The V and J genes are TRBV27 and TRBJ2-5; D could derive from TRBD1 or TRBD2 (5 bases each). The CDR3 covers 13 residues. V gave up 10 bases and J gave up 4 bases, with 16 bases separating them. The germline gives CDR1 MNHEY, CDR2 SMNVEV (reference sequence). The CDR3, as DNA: TGTGCCACCTCGCCGGGGCGGGTAGAGACCCAGTACTTC. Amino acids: CATSPGRVETQYF.

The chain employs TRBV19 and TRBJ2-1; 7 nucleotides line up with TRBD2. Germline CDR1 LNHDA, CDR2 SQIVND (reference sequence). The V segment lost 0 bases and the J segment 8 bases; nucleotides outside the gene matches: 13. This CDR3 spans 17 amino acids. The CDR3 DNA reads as TGTGCCAGTAGTATAGATCGAGGCGGGAGAGGCGTCGATGAGCAGTTCTTC. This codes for CASSIDRGGRGVDEQFF.

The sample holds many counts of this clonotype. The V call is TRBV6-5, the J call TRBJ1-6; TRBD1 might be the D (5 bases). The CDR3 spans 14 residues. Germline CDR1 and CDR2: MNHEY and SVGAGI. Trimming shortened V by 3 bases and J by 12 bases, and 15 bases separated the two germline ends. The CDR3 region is CASSYPGRKEPLHF. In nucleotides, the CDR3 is TGTGCCAGCAGTTATCCGGGACGGAAGGAACCCCTCCACTTT.

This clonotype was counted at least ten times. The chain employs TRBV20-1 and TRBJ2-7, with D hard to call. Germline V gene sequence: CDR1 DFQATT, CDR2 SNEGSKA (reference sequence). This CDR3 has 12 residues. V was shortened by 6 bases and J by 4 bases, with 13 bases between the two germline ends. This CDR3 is CSAVATSYEQYF. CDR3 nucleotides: TGCAGTGCAGTAGCAACCAGTTACGAGCAGTACTTC.

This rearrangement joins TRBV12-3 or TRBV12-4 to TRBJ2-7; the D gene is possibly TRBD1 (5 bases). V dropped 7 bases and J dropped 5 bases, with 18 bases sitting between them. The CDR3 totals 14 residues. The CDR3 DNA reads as TGTGCCAGCAACAAGGGGCAGGGTGGCCACGAGCAGTACTTC. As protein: CASNKGQGGHEQYF.

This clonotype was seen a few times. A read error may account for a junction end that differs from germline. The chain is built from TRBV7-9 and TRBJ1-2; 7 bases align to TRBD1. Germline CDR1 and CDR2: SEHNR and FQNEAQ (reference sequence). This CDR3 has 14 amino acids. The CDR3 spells CASSSGQEKSLWDF. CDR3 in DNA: TGTGCCAGCAGCTCCGGACAGGAAAAATCGTTGTGGGACTTC.

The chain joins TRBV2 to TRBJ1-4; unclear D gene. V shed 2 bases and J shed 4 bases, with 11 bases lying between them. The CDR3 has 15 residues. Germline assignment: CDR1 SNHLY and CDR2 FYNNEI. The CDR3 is CASSESAGDNEKLFF. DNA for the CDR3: TGTGCCAGCAGTGAATCGGCGGGAGATAATGAAAAACTGTTTTTT.

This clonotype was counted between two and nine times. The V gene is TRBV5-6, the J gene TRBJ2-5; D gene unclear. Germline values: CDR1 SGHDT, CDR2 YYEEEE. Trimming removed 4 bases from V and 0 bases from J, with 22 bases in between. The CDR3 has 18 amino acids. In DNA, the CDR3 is TGTGCCAGCAGCCCTACTGGACGGCTAGGAGAGTACCAAGAGACCCAGTACTTC. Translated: CASSPTGRLGEYQETQYF. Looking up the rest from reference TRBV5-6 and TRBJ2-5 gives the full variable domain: DAGVTQSPTHLIKTRGQQVTLRCSPKSGHDTVSWYQQALGQGPQFIFQYYEEEERQRGNFPDRFSGHQFPNYSSELNVNALLLGDSALYLCASSPTGRLGEYQETQYFGPGTRLLVL.